Shown below are 19 T cell receptor beta chains from a single sample sequenced in a study of human T cells and chemical hapten exposure listed by TCRdb under 2021. Library preparation was by RACE. These reads were obtained on a NextSeq 500. TCRdb's own reprocessing of the public reads used fastp at Q25 and MiXCR and kept productive beta chains. When rows share a CDR3 protein, they turn into one entry using the most common DNA and genes. The sample table contains around 99,000 distinct CDR3 sequences; only one count was recorded for over 10% of them. The ten largest clones take up roughly 2.1% of the sample. The label giving this sample's time point can be read as: patch test 1, 2 weeks after DPC sensitization. The treatment or condition label of this sample denotes: therapeutic diphenylcyclopropenone sensitization with weekly scalp DPC. The sequencing here drew on whole blood, taken in connection with sensitization to the hapten diphenylcyclopropenone (DPC). The receptors come from a woman between 40 and 55 years old with alopecia areata. Some clones in this sample may be carry-over from other donors' samples.

The chain uses TRBV6-5 and TRBJ2-3; 8 bases align to TRBD1. Germline CDR1 reads MNHEY; CDR2 reads SVGAGI. The ends lost 0 bases at V and 6 bases at J; junction bases unmatched: 2. This CDR3 spans 14 amino acids. CDR3: CASSYSQGVDTQYF. The CDR3 DNA is TGTGCCAGCAGTTACTCACAGGGGGTTGATACGCAGTATTTT.

This clonotype turned up a few times. This chain connects TRBV7-3 to TRBJ1-1, with D unclear. Trimming left V 4 bases short and J 3 bases short, with 9 bases between. Germline V gene sequence: CDR1 SGHTA, CDR2 FQGTGA. The CDR3 is 13 residues long. The DNA of the CDR3 is TGTGCCAGCAGCTCCATGATTCACACTGAAGCTTTCTTT. As protein: CASSSMIHTEAFF.

This clonotype was seen only a few times. This chain links TRBV28 with TRBJ2-5, with a weak D call TRBD2 (6 bases). Germline CDR1 is MDHEN and CDR2 is SYDVKM. V dropped 6 bases and J dropped 5 bases, with 16 bases sitting between them. This CDR3 comprises 14 residues. The CDR3 coding sequence is TGTGCCAGCAGCCAAGGAGGGATGGTTGAGACCCAGTACTTC. Encoded protein: CASSQGGMVETQYF.

The V and J genes are TRBV30 and TRBJ2-2, with D possibly being TRBD2 (6 bases). The CDR3 has 13 amino acids. Trimming left V 2 bases short and J 7 bases short, with 11 bases between. In germline, CDR1 is GTSNPN, CDR2 SVGIG (reference sequence). CDR3 amino acids: CAWSPDYFGELFF. CDR3 sequence (DNA): TGTGCCTGGAGTCCGGACTACTTCGGGGAGCTGTTTTTT.

The chain joins TRBV5-1 to TRBJ2-5; D not resolved. This CDR3 is built from 15 residues. The V gene lost 1 base and the J gene lost 0 bases, with 10 bases spanning the gap. Germline V gives CDR1 SGHRS, CDR2 YFSETQ. The CDR3 sequence is CASSLRPGYQETQYF. CDR3 in DNA: TGCGCCAGCAGCTTGCGTCCTGGGTACCAAGAGACCCAGTACTTC.

This clonotype was seen a few times. This chain joins TRBV4-1 and TRBJ2-3, with 9 bases aligning to TRBD2. The germline V gene has CDR1 MGHRA and CDR2 YSYEKL. The CDR3 has 17 amino acids. J was trimmed by 7 bases and V by 4 bases; bases with no gene match: 15. CDR3 bases: TGCGCCAGCAGCCCCGGCGGGGGTAGCGGGAGTCATTATACGCAGTATTTT. It translates to CASSPGGGSGSHYTQYF.

This clonotype has more than one count but fewer than ten. The gene calls are TRBV28 and TRBJ2-7; 9 bases agree with TRBD1. V shed 6 bases, J shed 6 bases, and the junction held 9 bases outside the gene matches. CDR1 is MDHEN, CDR2 SYDVKM, per germline. This CDR3 region has 14 residues. CDR3: CASRGTGPLFEQYF. DNA of the CDR3: TGTGCCAGCAGAGGGACAGGGCCCCTTTTCGAGCAGTACTTC.

This clonotype was detected many times. V usage is TRBV7-9 and J usage is TRBJ2-3; possible D gene TRBD2, 5 bases. V lost 5 bases, J lost 6 bases, and 12 bases lay in between. Germline values: CDR1 SEHNR, CDR2 FQNEAQ (reference sequence). This CDR3 is built from 13 residues. CDR3 coding DNA: TGTGCCAGCAGCGTGCAGACTATTGATACGCAGTATTTT. This gives the protein CASSVQTIDTQYF.

The genes are TRBV11-2 and TRBJ1-3, with a possible D match to TRBD1 (5 bases). V lost 2 bases to trimming and J lost 2 bases, with 7 bases between them. The CDR3 is 14 amino acids. Per the germline V gene, CDR1 is SGHAT and CDR2 is FQNNGV. CDR3 sequence (DNA): TGTGCCAGCAGCTTACAGGGTGCTGGAAACACCATATATTTT. Amino acid sequence: CASSLQGAGNTIYF.

This clonotype was observed many times. The chain carries TRBV11-3 and TRBJ2-3, with no clear D. CDR3 length: 15 residues. With 0 bases removed from V and 0 bases from J, the gap between germline ends came to 7 bases. Germline V CDR1 and CDR2: SGHNT, YENEEA. CDR3 loop: CASSLDRLSTDTQYF. The CDR3 DNA reads TGTGCCAGCAGCTTAGACAGATTAAGCACAGATACGCAGTATTTT.

This clonotype was counted only a few times. The gene calls are TRBV29-1 and TRBJ2-7; 11 nucleotides match TRBD2. V shed 5 bases and J 3 bases; nucleotides not matched to a gene: 6. Per germline, CDR1 SQVTM and CDR2 ANQGSEA. The CDR3 length is 14 residues. As DNA, the CDR3 is TGCAGCGTTAGAACGGGACTAGCGGACTACGAGCAGTACTTC. Translation gives CSVRTGLADYEQYF.

The chain recombines TRBV2 with TRBJ2-1, with TRBD2 matching 16 bases. CDR1 is SNHLY, CDR2 FYNNEI, per germline. V lost 9 bases to trimming and J lost 8 bases; unmatched junction nucleotides: 4. This CDR3 has 14 amino acids. The CDR3 nucleotides read TGTGCCAGGACCGGGACTAGCGGGAGGGATGAGCAGTTCTTC. It codes for CARTGTSGRDEQFF.

This chain links TRBV28 with TRBJ1-6, with D unclear. V was trimmed by 2 bases and J by 0 bases, leaving 8 bases between them. This CDR3 has 16 amino acids. Germline V gene data show CDR1 as MDHEN and CDR2 as SYDVKM. The DNA of the CDR3 is TGTGCCAGCAGTTTAATGAGAAGCTCCTATAATTCACCCCTCCACTTT. Protein product: CASSLMRSSYNSPLHF.

The rearrangement joins TRBV6-5 to TRBJ2-6; 12 bases match TRBD1. The CDR3 consists of 18 residues. After removal of 3 bases from V and 2 bases from J, the junction contained 5 bases not matched to a gene. In germline, CDR1 is MNHEY, CDR2 SVGAGI. The CDR3, as DNA: TGTGCCAGCAGTTATGGGGGACAGGGGGCGCCTGGGGCCAACGTCCTGACTTTC. This gives the protein CASSYGGQGAPGANVLTF.

CDR3 in DNA: TGTGCCAGCAGCTTACGGGGGCGCGGCACTGAAGCTTTCTTT. Translation gives CASSLRGRGTEAFF. The chain carries TRBV11-1 and TRBJ1-1; weak D call: TRBD1 (6 bases). The CDR3 length is 14 residues. V lost 2 bases, J lost 4 bases, and 11 bases lay in between. Germline CDR1 reads SGHAT; CDR2 reads FQDESV (reference sequence). Complete variable domain (other parts from reference TRBV11-1 and TRBJ1-1): EAEVAQSPRYKITEKSQAVAFWCDPISGHATLYWYRQILGQGPELLVQFQDESVVDDSQLPKDRFSAERLKGVDSTLKIQPAELGDSAMYLCASSLRGRGTEAFFGQGTRLTVV.

The chain recombines TRBV18 with TRBJ1-1; unclear D gene. CDR3 length equals 11 residues. Germline values: CDR1 KGHSH, CDR2 LQKENI. V was cut by 1 base and J by 12 bases, with 9 bases left in between. CDR3 nucleotide sequence: TGTGCCAGCTCACCACGGCAGGAGACTTTCTTT. It is translated as CASSPRQETFF.

This clonotype was seen a handful of times. The chain uses TRBV23-1 and TRBJ2-5; 11 bases align to TRBD1. TRBV23-1 is given ORF status, its function remaining uncertain. Trimming at V came to 1 base and at J to 7 bases, leaving 8 bases not matched to a gene. This CDR3 has 16 amino acids. The CDR3 region is CASSQLDRGLSGTQYF. CDR3 in DNA: TGCGCCAGCAGTCAATTGGACAGGGGGCTATCCGGGACCCAGTACTTC.

This clonotype has ten or more counts. The chain recombines TRBV20-1 with TRBJ2-1; 12 bases fit TRBD2. Germline V lookup: CDR1 DFQATT, CDR2 SNEGSKA (reference sequence). V shed 6 bases and J 2 bases; nucleotides not matched to a gene: 11. The CDR3 contains 17 residues. CDR3 bases: TGCAGTGCCCGGAGGTCTAGCGGGAGGGTAGCCTACAATGAGCAGTTCTTC. Its translation: CSARRSSGRVAYNEQFF.

The chain links TRBV20-1 to TRBJ2-3, with 7 bases lining up with TRBD1. CDR1 is DFQATT, CDR2 SNEGSKA, per germline (reference sequence). The CDR3 consists of 12 residues. With V trimmed by 5 bases and J by 3 bases, 2 bases remained unmatched. Here the CDR3 reads CSAQTGTDTQYF. DNA for the CDR3: TGCAGTGCTCAGACAGGGACAGATACGCAGTATTTT.